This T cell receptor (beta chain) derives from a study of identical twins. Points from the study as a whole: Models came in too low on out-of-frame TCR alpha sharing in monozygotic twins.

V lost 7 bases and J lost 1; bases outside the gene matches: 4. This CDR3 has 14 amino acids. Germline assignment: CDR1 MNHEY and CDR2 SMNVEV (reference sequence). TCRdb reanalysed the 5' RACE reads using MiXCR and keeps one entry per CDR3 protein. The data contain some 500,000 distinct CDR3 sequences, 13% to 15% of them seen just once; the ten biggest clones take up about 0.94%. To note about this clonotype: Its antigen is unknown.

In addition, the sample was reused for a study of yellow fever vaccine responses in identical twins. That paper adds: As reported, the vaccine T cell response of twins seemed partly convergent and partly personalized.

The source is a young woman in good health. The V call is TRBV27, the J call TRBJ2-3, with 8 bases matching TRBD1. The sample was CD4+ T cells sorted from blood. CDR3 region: CASKTTGGTDTQYF. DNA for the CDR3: TGTGCCAGCAAGACGACAGGGGGCACAGATACGCAGTATTTT.